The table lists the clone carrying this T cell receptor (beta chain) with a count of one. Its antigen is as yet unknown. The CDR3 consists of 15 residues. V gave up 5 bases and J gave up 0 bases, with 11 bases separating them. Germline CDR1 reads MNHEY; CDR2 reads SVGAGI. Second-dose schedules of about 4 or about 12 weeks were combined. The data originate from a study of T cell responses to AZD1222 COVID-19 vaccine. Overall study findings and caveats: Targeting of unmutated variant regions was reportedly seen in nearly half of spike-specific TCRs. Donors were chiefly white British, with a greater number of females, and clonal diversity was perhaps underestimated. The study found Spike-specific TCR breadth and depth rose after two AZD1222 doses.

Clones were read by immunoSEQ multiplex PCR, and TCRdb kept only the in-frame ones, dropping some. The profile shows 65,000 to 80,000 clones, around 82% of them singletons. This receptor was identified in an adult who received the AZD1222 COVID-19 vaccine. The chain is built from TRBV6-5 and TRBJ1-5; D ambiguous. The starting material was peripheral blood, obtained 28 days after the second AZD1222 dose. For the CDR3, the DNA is TGTGCCAGCAGTAGGGTGACGGGTAGCAATCAGCCCCAGCATTTT. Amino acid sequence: CASSRVTGSNQPQHF.